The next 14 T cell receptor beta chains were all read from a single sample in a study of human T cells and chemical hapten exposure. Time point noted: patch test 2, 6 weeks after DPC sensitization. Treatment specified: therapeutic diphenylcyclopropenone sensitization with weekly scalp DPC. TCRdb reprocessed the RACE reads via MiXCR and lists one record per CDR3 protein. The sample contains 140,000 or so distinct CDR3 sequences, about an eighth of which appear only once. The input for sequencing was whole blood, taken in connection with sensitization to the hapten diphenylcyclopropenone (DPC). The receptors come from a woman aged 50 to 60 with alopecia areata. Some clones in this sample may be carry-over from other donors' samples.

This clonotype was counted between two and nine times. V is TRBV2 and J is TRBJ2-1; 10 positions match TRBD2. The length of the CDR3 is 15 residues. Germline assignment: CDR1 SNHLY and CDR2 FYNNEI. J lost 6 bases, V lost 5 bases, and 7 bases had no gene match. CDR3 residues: CASSPHRTSGNEQFF. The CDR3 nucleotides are TGTGCCAGCAGTCCTCATCGGACTAGCGGCAATGAGCAGTTCTTC.

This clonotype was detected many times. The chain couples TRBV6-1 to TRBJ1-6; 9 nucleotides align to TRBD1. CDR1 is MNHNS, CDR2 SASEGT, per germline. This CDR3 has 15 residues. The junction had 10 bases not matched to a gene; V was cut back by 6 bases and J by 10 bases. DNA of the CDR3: TGTGCCAGCAGCCTCCTCGGGACAGGGCAGTCACCCCTCCACTTT. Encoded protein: CASSLLGTGQSPLHF.

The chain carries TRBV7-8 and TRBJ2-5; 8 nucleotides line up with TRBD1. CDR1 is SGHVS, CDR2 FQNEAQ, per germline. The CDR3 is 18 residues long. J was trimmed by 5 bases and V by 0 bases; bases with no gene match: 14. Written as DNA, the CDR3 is TGTGCCAGCAGCTTAGCGTTTTCCCGGCAGGGGGCAGGGGAGACCCAGTACTTC. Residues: CASSLAFSRQGAGETQYF.

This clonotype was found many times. The CDR3 region has the DNA TGTGCCAGCAGCTCTCCGGCAGTTTCCTACGAGCAGTACTTC. It specifies CASSSPAVSYEQYF. J is TRBJ2-7 and V is TRBV11-2; no clear D. The V and J ends lost 4 bases and 1 base respectively, with 11 bases between them. The germline CDR1 and CDR2 sequences are SGHAT and FQNNGV. This CDR3 has 14 residues.

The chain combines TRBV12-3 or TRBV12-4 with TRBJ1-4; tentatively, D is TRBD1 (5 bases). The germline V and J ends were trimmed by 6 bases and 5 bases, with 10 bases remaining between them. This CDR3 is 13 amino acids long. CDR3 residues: CASSRDSNEKLFF. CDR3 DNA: TGTGCCAGCAGCCGGGACTCGAATGAAAAACTGTTTTTT.

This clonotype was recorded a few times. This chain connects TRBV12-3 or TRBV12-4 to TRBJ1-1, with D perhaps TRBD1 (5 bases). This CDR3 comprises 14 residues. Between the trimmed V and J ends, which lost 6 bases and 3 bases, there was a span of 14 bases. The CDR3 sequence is CASSQPGRHTEAFF. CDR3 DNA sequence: TGTGCCAGCAGCCAACCGGGACGTCACACTGAAGCTTTCTTT.

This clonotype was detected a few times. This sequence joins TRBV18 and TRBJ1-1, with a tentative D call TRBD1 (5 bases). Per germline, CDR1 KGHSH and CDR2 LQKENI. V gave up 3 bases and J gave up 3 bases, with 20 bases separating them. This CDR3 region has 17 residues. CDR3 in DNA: TGTGCCAGCTCACCGCGTCTGGGGGGGAAGTCGGACACTGAAGCTTTCTTT. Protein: CASSPRLGGKSDTEAFF. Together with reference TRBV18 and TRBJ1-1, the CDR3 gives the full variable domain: NAGVMQNPRHLVRRRGQEARLRCSPMKGHSHVYWYRQLPEEGLKFMVYLQKENIIDESGMPKERFSAEFPKEGPSILRIQQVVRGDSAAYFCASSPRLGGKSDTEAFFGQGTRLTVV.

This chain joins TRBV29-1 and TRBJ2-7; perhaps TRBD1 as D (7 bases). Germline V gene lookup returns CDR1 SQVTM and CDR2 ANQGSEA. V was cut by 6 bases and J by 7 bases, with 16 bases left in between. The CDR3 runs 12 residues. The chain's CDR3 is CSVNEGAGEQYF. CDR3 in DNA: TGCAGCGTAAACGAGGGGGCGGGAGAGCAGTACTTC.

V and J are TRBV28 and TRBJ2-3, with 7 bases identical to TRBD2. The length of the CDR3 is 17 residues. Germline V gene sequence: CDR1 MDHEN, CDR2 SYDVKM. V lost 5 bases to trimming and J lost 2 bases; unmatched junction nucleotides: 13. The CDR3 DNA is TGTGCCAGCAGTCTCGAGGGGATGGCGGGAGACACAGATACGCAGTATTTT. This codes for CASSLEGMAGDTDTQYF. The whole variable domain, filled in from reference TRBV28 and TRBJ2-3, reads DVKVTQSSRYLVKRTGEKVFLECVQDMDHENMFWYRQDPGLGLRLIYFSYDVKMKEKGDIPEGYSVSREKKERFSLILESASTNQTSMYLCASSLEGMAGDTDTQYFGPGTRLTVL.

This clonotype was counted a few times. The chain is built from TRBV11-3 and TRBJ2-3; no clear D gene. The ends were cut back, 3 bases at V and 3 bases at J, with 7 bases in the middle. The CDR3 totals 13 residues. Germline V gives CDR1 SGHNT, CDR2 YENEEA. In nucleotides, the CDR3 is TGTGCCAGCAGCTTCCGAGGAACAGATACGCAGTATTTT. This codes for CASSFRGTDTQYF. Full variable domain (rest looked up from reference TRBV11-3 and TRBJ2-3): EAGVVQSPRYKIIEKKQPVAFWCNPISGHNTLYWYLQNLGQGPELLIRYENEEAVDDSQLPKDRFSAERLKGVDSTLKIQPAELGDSAVYLCASSFRGTDTQYFGPGTRLTVL.

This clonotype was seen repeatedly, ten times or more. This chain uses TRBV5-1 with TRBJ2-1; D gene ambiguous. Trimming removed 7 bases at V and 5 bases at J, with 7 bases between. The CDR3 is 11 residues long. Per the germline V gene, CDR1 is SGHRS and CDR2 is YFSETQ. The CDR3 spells CASRRDNEQFF. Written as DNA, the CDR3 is TGCGCCAGCCGGAGAGACAATGAGCAGTTCTTC.

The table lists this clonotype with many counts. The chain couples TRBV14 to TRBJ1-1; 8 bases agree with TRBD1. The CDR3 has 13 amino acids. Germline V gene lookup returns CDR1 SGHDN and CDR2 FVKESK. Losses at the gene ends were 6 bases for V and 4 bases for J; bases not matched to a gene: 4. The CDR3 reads CASRDRVSTEAFF. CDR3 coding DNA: TGTGCCAGCAGGGACAGGGTGAGCACTGAAGCTTTCTTT.

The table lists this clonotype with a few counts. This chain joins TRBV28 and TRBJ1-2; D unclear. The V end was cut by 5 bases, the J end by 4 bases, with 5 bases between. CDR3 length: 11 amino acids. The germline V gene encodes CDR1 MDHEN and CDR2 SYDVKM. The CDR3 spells CASSMGYGYTF. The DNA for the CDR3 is TGTGCCAGCAGTATGGGCTATGGCTACACCTTC.

Here the CDR3 reads CASSASGTVSYEQYF. The CDR3 nucleotides are TGTGCCAGCAGCGCCTCCGGGACCGTCTCCTACGAGCAGTACTTC. This chain links TRBV9 with TRBJ2-7; D possibly uses TRBD1 or TRBD2 (5 bases each). Germline V gene lookup returns CDR1 SGDLS and CDR2 YYNGEE. The CDR3 consists of 15 residues. V lost 3 bases, J lost 0 bases, and 13 bases lay in between. Full variable domain (remainder filled in from reference TRBV9 and TRBJ2-7): DSGVTQTPKHLITATGQRVTLRCSPRSGDLSVYWYQQSLDQGLQFLIQYYNGEERAKGNILERFSAQQFPDLHSELNLSSLELGDSALYFCASSASGTVSYEQYFGPGTRLTVT.